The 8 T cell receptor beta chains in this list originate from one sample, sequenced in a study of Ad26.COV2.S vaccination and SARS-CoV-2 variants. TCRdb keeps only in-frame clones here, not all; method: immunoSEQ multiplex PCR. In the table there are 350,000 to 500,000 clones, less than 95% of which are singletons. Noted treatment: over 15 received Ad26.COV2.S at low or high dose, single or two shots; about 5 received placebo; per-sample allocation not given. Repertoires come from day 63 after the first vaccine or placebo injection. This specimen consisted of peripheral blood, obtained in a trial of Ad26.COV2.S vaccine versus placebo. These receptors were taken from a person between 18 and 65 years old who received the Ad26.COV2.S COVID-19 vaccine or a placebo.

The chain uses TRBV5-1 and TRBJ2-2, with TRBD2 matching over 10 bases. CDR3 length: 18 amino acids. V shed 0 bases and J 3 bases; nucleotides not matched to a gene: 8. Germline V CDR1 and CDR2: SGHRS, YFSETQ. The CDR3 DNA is TGCGCCAGCAGCTTGGAAGGAGCGGGAGGGCCTTACACCGGGGAGCTGTTTTTT. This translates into CASSLEGAGGPYTGELFF. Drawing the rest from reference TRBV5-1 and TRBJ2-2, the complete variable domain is KAGVTQTPRYLIKTRGQQVTLSCSPISGHRSVSWYQQTPGQGLQFLFEYFSETQRNKGNFPGRFSGRQFSNSRSEMNVSTLELGDSALYLCASSLEGAGGPYTGELFFGEGSRLTVL.

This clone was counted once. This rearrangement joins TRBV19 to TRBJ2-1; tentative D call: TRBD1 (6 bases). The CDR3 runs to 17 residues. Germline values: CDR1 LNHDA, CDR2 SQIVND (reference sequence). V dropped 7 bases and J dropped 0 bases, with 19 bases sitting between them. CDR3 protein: CASMGDRHTLSYNEQFF. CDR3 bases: TGTGCCAGTATGGGAGACAGGCATACTCTCTCCTACAATGAGCAGTTCTTC.

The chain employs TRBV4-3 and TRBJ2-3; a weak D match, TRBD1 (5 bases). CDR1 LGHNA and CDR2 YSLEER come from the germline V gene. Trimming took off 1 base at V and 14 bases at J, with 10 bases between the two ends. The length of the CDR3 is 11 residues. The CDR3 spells CASSQGGNMYF. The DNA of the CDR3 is TGCGCCAGCAGCCAAGGGGGCAATATGTATTTT.

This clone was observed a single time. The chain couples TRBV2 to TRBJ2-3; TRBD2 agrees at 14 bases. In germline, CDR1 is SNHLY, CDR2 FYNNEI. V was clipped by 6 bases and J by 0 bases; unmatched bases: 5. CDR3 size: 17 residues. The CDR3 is CASRGLAGGISTDTQYF. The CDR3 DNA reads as TGTGCCAGCAGAGGACTAGCGGGAGGAATCAGCACAGATACGCAGTATTTT.

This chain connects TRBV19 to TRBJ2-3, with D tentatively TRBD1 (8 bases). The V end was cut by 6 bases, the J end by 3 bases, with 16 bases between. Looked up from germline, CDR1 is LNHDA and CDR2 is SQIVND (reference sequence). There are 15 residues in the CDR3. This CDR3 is CASRETGGETDTQYF. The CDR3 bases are TGTGCCAGTAGGGAAACAGGGGGGGAAACAGATACGCAGTATTTT.

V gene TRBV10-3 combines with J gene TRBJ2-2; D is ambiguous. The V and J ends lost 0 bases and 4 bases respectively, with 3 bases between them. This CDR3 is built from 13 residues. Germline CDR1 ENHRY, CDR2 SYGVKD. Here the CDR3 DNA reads TGTGCCATCAGTGAGTCAGGCACCGGGGAGCTGTTTTTT. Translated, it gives CAISESGTGELFF.

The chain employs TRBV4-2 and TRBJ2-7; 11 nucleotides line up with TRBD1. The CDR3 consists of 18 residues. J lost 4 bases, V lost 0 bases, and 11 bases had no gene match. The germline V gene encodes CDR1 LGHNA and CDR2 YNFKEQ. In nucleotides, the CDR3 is TGTGCCAGCAGCCAAGATTCCTTCGGACAGGGGGCGCTGTACGAGCAGTACTTC. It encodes CASSQDSFGQGALYEQYF.

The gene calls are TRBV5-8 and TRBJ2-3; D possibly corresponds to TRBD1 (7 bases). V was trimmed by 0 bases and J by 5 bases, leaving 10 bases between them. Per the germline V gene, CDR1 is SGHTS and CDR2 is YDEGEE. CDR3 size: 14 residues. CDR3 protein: CASSLGQGGDTQYF. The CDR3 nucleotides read TGTGCCAGCAGCTTGGGGCAGGGGGGAGATACGCAGTATTTT.